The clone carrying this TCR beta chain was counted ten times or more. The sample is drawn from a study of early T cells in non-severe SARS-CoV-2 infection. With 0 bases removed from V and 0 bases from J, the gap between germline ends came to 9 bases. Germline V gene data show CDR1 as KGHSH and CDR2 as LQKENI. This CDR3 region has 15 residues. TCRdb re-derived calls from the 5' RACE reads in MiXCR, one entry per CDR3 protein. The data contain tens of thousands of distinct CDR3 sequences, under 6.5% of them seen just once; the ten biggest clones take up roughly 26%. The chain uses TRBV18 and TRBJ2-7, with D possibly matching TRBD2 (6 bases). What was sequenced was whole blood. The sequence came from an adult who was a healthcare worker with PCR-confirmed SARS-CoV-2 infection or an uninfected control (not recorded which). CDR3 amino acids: CASSPPGGSSYEQYF. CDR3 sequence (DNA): TGTGCCAGCTCACCACCGGGAGGCTCCTCCTACGAGCAGTACTTC.